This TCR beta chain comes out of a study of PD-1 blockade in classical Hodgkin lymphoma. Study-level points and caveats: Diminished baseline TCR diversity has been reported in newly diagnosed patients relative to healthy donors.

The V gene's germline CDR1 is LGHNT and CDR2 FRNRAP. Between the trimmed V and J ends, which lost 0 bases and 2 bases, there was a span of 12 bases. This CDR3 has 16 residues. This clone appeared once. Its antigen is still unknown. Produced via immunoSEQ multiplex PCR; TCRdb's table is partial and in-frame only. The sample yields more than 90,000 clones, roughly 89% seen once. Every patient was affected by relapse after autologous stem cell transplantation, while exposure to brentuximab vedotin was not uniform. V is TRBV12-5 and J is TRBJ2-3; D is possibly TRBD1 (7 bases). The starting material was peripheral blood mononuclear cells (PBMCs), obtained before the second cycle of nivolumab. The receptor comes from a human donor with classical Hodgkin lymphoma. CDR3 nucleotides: TGTGCTAGTGGTTTGGTCCAGGGGGGCCCCACAGATACGCAGTATTTT. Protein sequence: CASGLVQGGPTDTQYF.